This T cell receptor (beta chain) was sequenced for a study of OX40 agonist ivuxolimab in advanced cancers. Study context: With ivuxolimab, an agonistic anti-OX40 (CD134) antibody, patients were treated. Patients undergoing dose escalation presented with hepatocellular carcinoma, melanoma, renal cell or head and neck cancer. General study findings and limits: Clonal expansion by week 6 occurred in CD4+ and CD8+ blood T cells (at 0.1 to 3.0 mg/kg).

Concerning this clone: Its antigen remains unidentified.

V lost 2 bases and J lost 3, with 14 bases in between. CDR1 SEHNR and CDR2 FQNEAQ come from the germline V gene (reference sequence). The CDR3 totals 15 residues. The repertoire was sequenced with immunoSEQ multiplex PCR; TCRdb's copy has only in-frame clones and lacks some. The sample carries tens of thousands of clones, about 85% recorded once. The sequences come from CD4+ or CD8+ T cells sorted from blood, collected in a trial of the OX40 agonist ivuxolimab. This receptor was obtained from an adult with an advanced solid tumor such as melanoma, head and neck, liver or kidney cancer. The V call is TRBV7-9, the J call TRBJ2-7; no definite D call. The CDR3, as DNA: TGTGCCAGCAGCTTACATCCGGCAGGAGACTACGAGCAGTACTTC. It codes for CASSLHPAGDYEQYF.